The sequence of this TCR beta chain was determined in a study of T cell responses to AZD1222 COVID-19 vaccine (dated by TCRdb to 2020 to 2023). About the study as a whole: AZD1222 recipients whose second dose came at about 4 weeks and those whose second dose came at about 12 weeks were combined into one group, since spike-specific TCR depth and breadth did not differ between the two schedules. TCR sequencing was performed for roughly 250 trial participants, of whom around 200 were given two doses of AZD1222 and some 26 were given two doses of MenACWY control vaccine. Trial participants were enrolled by age into 18-55, 56-69 and 70-plus year subgroups, with about 150, 28 and 57 TCR-sequenced participants respectively.

Interpreted using the paper, the time point label stands for: baseline before first vaccination. Vaccinee samples came from UK trials COV001 and COV002, including a single-blind randomized controlled phase 2/3 trial of AZD1222 (ChAdOx1 nCoV-19) in healthy adults. For TCRbeta chain sequencing, PBMC samples were collected from trial participants at day 0 and at day 28 after the second dose. Overall study results and their limits: Conclusions about previously exposed vaccinees were limited because only six AZD1222 recipients were SARS-CoV-2 seropositive at baseline. Reportedly, close to half of the unique spike-specific TCRs recognized epitopes lying outside the regions that are mutated in the B.1.351 and B.1.1.7 variants. In the small 56-69-year group, the increase in depth fell short of significance, most likely because of low power. CD4 TCRs associated with the vaccine covered the entire spike protein, and the dominant responses were in regions 160-218 and 743-854. No day 14 peak-response samples were available, so repertoires were characterized only after the peak T cell response. Participants were mostly white British, with more females than males. The authors suggested clonal diversity may have been underestimated. After two AZD1222 doses, spike-specific TCR breadth and depth were significantly higher than at day 0 and than in MenACWY recipients.

The CDR3 regions of human TCRbeta chains were analyzed by immunosequencing. The study's own analysis went as follows. Repertoire TCRs were checked for matches against a reference library of SARS-CoV-2-specific TCRs that had been generated using the MIRA antigen-specificity platform. Breadth meant the fraction of unique TCRs that were SARS-CoV-2-associated, whereas depth meant the fraction of total T cells that were SARS-CoV-2-associated. Using the MIRA data, each spike-specific TCR was mapped to the spike region that the TCR reacts to and placed in a CD4 or CD8 class. Log10-transformed breadth and depth values were compared by one-way ANOVA with Sidak's multiple comparisons tests. The clones in this table, taken by TCRdb from immuneACCESS, are in-frame only. Not every clone is retained; where verified, under half of the shortfall comes from an unresolved V gene, and the cause of the rest is unknown. V, J and clone size are taken as reported in that table, and D and trimming were inferred from the DNA itself. Present in this sample are approximately 120,000 clones, around 93% of which were seen just once. The ten most abundant clones make up 6.5% to 9.5% of the sample.

Details on this clone: Its specific antigen is unknown. No base qualities exist here, and no much larger clone lies one base off it.

CDR1 and CDR2, per the germline V gene, are MNHNS and SASEGT. Taken from cysteine to phenylalanine, the CDR3 has 15 residues. Left in the record is the CDR3 DNA by itself, 45 bases read in frame from the first base. V is shortened by 0 bases, J by 0 bases, and the region joining them spans 8 bases. This chain joins TRBV6-1 to TRBJ1-2, and possibly TRBD1, on 6 matching bases. The sequencing here drew on peripheral blood, taken on day 0 of AZD1222 vaccination. The clonotype originates from an adult in good health. CDR3 region: CASSEAGGANYGYTF. The nucleotide sequence is TGTGCCAGCAGTGAAGCTGGGGGCGCTAACTATGGCTACACCTTC.